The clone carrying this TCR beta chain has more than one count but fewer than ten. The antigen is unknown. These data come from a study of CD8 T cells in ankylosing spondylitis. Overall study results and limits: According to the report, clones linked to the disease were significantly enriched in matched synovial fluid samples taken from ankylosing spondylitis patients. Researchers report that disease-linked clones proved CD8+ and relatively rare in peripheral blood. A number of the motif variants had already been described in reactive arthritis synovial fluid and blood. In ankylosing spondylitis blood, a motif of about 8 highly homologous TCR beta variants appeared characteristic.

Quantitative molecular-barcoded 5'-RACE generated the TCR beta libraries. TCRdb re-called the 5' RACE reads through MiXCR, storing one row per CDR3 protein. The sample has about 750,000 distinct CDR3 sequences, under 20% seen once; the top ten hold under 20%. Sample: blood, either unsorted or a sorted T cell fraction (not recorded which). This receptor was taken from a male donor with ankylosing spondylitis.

The CDR3 DNA follows: TGTGCCAGCAGCTTAGCGGCTAGCGCCATTTACAATGAGCAGTTCTTC. This sequence encodes CASSLAASAIYNEQFF. The V and J genes are TRBV7-2 and TRBJ2-1; D perhaps matches TRBD2 (6 bases). From germline, CDR1 is SGHTA and CDR2 FQGNSA. Between the trimmed V and J ends, which lost 0 bases and 4 bases, there was a span of 13 bases. The CDR3 runs 16 residues.